This T cell receptor beta chain was profiled in a study of T cells in Graves' hyperthyroidism and ophthalmopathy. Study summary: Pretreatment peripheral blood was obtained at initial diagnosis.

Amplification yielded TCR beta CDR3 regions, with RNA transcripts as the source. A first-round RT-PCR of the TCR CDR3 used the HTBI primer set. TCRdb ran MiXCR on the multiplex PCR reads and lists one entry per CDR3 protein. This sample yields a few hundred thousand distinct CDR3 sequences, of which around a sixth are seen a single time; 15% to 17% belongs to the top ten. This CDR3 is built from 15 residues. Losses at the gene ends were 7 bases for V and 0 bases for J; bases not matched to a gene: 8. This clonotype came up many times. Investigators excluded patients with uncontrolled infection, other autoimmune disease, pregnancy or lactation. Clinicians diagnosed patients from clinical symptoms, serum thyroxine and TRAb, thyroid ultrasound and orbital computed tomography. The authors obtained PBMCs from about 9.5 ml of fresh peripheral blood.

This sequence originates from a woman between 35 and 50 years old with Graves' ophthalmopathy. The specimen sequenced was blood. The chain uses TRBV12-3 or TRBV12-4 and TRBJ1-1; TRBD1 agrees at 7 bases. The CDR3 coding sequence is TGTGCCAGCAAGAGGGCCGGGACAGTGAACACTGAAGCTTTCTTT. Its protein is CASKRAGTVNTEAFF.